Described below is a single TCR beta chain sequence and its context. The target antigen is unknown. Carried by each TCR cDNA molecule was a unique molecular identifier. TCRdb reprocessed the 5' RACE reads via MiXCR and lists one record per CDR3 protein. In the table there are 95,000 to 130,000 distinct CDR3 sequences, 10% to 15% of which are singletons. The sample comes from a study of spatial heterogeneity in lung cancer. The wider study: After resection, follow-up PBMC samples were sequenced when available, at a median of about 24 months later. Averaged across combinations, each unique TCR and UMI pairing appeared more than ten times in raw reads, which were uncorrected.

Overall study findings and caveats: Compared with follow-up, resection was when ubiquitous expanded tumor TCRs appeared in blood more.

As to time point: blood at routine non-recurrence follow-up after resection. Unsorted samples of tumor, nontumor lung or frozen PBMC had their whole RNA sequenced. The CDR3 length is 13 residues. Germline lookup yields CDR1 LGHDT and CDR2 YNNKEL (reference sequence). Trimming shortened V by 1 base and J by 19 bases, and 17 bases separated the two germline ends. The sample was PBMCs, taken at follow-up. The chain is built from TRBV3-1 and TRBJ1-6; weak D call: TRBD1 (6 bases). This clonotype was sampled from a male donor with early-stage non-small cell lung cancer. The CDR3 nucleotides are TGTGCCAGCAGCCAAGGGGGCAGGGGCGACGTTCACTTT. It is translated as CASSQGGRGDVHF.